Described below is a single T cell receptor (beta chain) sequence and its context. The CDR3 totals 18 residues. The germline V gene encodes CDR1 SEHNR and CDR2 FQNEAQ (reference sequence). Trimming removed 4 bases from V and 1 base from J, with 17 bases in between. A sample-barcoded 5' primer and a J-beta primer mix were used in a second PCR of about 7 to 12 cycles. At least 3 million CDR3-containing paired-end reads were obtained per sample. One entry per CDR3 protein results from TCRdb running MiXCR on the 5' RACE reads. The sample holds 1.5 million to 2 million distinct CDR3 sequences, around half seen once. The data derive from a study of blood T cells in healthy people across ages.

This clonotype was sampled from a woman aged 40 to 55 in good health. The specimen was blood. The chain employs TRBV7-9 and TRBJ2-6; a possible D gene is TRBD1 (5 bases). This CDR3 reads CASSSPKLWTSGANVLTF. Written as DNA, the CDR3 is TGTGCCAGCAGCTCGCCGAAACTTTGGACATCTGGGGCCAACGTCCTGACTTTC.